The clone carrying this T cell receptor (beta chain) was counted at least ten times. This record belongs to a study of neurological immune-mediated disorders. The CDR3 is 15 amino acids. Germline-derived CDR1 and CDR2 are LGHNA and YNFKEQ. Trimming left V 0 bases short and J 2 bases short, with 11 bases between. TCRdb recomputed calls from the 5' RACE reads with MiXCR, one row per CDR3 protein. The sample records roughly 38,000 distinct CDR3 sequences, 2.5% being singletons. The sample taken for sequencing was PBMCs. The V and J genes are TRBV4-2 and TRBJ2-7; no clear D. This TCR was recovered from a man between 25 and 39 years old with multiple sclerosis. The CDR3 coding sequence is TGTGCCAGCAGCCAAGATCACAGCAATACCTACGAGCAGTACTTC. This translates into CASSQDHSNTYEQYF.